The 29 T cell receptor beta chains below come from one sample, sequenced in a study of shared clonotypes between healthy human individuals. The assay was immunoSEQ multiplex PCR, and TCRdb's table has in-frame clones only and misses some. The sample records approximately 2,300,000 clones, 80% to 95% being singletons. The specimen was naive CD4+ T cells from PBMCs. The subset was: CD45RA+ positively selected. The receptor source for this set is a man between 18 and 35 years old in good health. Some clones in this sample may be carry-over from other donors' samples.

The chain recombines TRBV11-1 with TRBJ2-5; D remains ambiguous. V lost 5 bases to trimming and J lost 3 bases, with 22 bases between them. CDR3 length: 17 residues. The germline CDR1 and CDR2 sequences are SGHAT and FQDESV (reference sequence). The CDR3: CASSRYPEALFEETQYF. The CDR3 region has the DNA TGTGCCAGCAGCCGATACCCCGAAGCCCTCTTTGAAGAGACCCAGTACTTC. Together with reference TRBV11-1 and TRBJ2-5, the CDR3 gives the full variable domain: EAEVAQSPRYKITEKSQAVAFWCDPISGHATLYWYRQILGQGPELLVQFQDESVVDDSQLPKDRFSAERLKGVDSTLKIQPAELGDSAMYLCASSRYPEALFEETQYFGPGTRLLVL.

The chain links TRBV27 to TRBJ2-1; a possible D gene is TRBD2 (6 bases). The V gene's germline CDR1 is MNHEY and CDR2 SMNVEV (reference sequence). Trimming cost V 7 bases and J 7 bases, with 20 bases left between them. The CDR3 spans 15 residues. This chain's CDR3 is CASKLEPGDRNEQFF. The CDR3 DNA is TGTGCCAGCAAACTCGAACCGGGGGATAGGAATGAGCAGTTCTTC.

CDR3 in DNA: TGTGCCAGCAATCCAGGGGGCGGTCAGCCCCAGCATTTT. This encodes CASNPGGGQPQHF. The V gene is TRBV2, the J gene TRBJ1-5; 8 positions agree with TRBD1. The ends lost 7 bases at V and 6 bases at J; junction bases unmatched: 5. The CDR3 is 13 amino acids. The germline V gene has CDR1 SNHLY and CDR2 FYNNEI.

In this sample, this clone turned up once. The genes are TRBV21-1 and TRBJ2-1; the tabulated D call, TRBD2, remains unverified against the DNA. TRBV21-1 constitutes a pseudogene. CDR3 size: 19 residues. CDR3 sequence: CASSKDRRLAGGSWNEQFF. In DNA form, the CDR3 reads TGTGCCAGCAGCAAGGATCGACGACTAGCGGGAGGGAGTTGGAATGAGCAGTTCTTC.

CDR3 in DNA: TGTGCCAGCTCACCCAAGGGTACGCAGTATTTT. This encodes CASSPKGTQYF. The chain links TRBV18 to TRBJ2-3, with D unclear. This CDR3 contains 11 residues. V lost 3 bases and J lost 8, with 6 bases in between. CDR1 and CDR2 from the germline V gene are KGHSH and LQKENI.

This clone occurred once. The chain combines TRBV5-1 with TRBJ2-2, with TRBD1 identical over 8 bases. Germline V gene lookup returns CDR1 SGHRS and CDR2 YFSETQ. V shed 4 bases and J 4 bases; nucleotides not matched to a gene: 6. The CDR3 contains 15 residues. The CDR3 nucleotides read TGCGCCAGCAGCACGGACAGGGCGGGCACCGGGGAGCTGTTTTTT. Amino acid sequence: CASSTDRAGTGELFF.

This rearrangement joins TRBV18 to TRBJ2-1; TRBD2 matches 12 bases. V lost 3 bases to trimming and J lost 6 bases; unmatched junction nucleotides: 9. The length of the CDR3 is 17 residues. Germline CDR1 and CDR2: KGHSH and LQKENI. CDR3 amino acids: CASSPPTLAGGSNEQFF. The CDR3 DNA reads as TGTGCCAGCTCACCCCCAACCCTAGCGGGAGGGAGCAATGAGCAGTTCTTC.

This clone was detected only once. V gene TRBV13 combines with J gene TRBJ2-7; D gene ambiguous. Germline V CDR1 and CDR2: PRHDT, FYEKMQ (reference sequence). V lost 2 bases, J lost 0 bases, and 8 bases lay in between. CDR3 length equals 14 residues. CDR3 coding DNA: TGTGCCAGCAGCTTATCGCGGAGCTCCTACGAGCAGTACTTC. Its protein is CASSLSRSSYEQYF.

V gene TRBV4-1 combines with J gene TRBJ2-7; D not resolved. V lost 0 bases and J 3 bases, leaving 15 bases between the germline ends. The CDR3 loop spans 16 amino acids. The germline V gene has CDR1 MGHRA and CDR2 YSYEKL. The CDR3: CASSQERTVENYEQYF. CDR3 DNA sequence: TGCGCCAGCAGCCAAGAGAGAACGGTTGAGAACTACGAGCAGTACTTC.

The rearrangement uses TRBV28 and TRBJ2-7; TRBD1 aligns across 9 bases. With V trimmed by 6 bases and J by 0 bases, 6 bases remained unmatched. The germline gives CDR1 MDHEN, CDR2 SYDVKM. CDR3 length equals 15 residues. As DNA, the CDR3 is TGTGCCAGCAGGGGGGACAGGGCGTTCTCCTACGAGCAGTACTTC. Amino acid sequence: CASRGDRAFSYEQYF. The entire variable domain, with the rest obtained from reference TRBV28 and TRBJ2-7, is as follows: DVKVTQSSRYLVKRTGEKVFLECVQDMDHENMFWYRQDPGLGLRLIYFSYDVKMKEKGDIPEGYSVSREKKERFSLILESASTNQTSMYLCASRGDRAFSYEQYFGPGTRLTVT.

This clone has just one count. The chain recombines TRBV4-2 with TRBJ2-5; D is possibly TRBD2 (5 bases). Germline CDR1 is LGHNA and CDR2 is YNFKEQ. V shed 4 bases and J shed 4 bases, with 13 bases lying between them. The CDR3 has 14 residues. The CDR3 DNA reads TGTGCCAGCAGCCTTCCGGGAACAAGAGAGACCCAGTACTTC. As protein: CASSLPGTRETQYF.

A single count supports this clone. The V call is TRBV6-5, the J call TRBJ2-5; 8 bases fit TRBD1. Losses at the gene ends were 6 bases for V and 4 bases for J; bases not matched to a gene: 4. The CDR3 sequence is 13 residues long. CDR1 is MNHEY, CDR2 SVGAGI, per germline. The CDR3 here is CASRSTGGETQYF. CDR3 DNA sequence: TGTGCCAGCAGATCTACAGGGGGAGAGACCCAGTACTTC.

This CDR3 is CASSPQGGRFVADTQYF. DNA for the CDR3: TGTGCCAGCAGCCCTCAAGGCGGGAGGTTTGTCGCAGATACGCAGTATTTT. The rearrangement joins TRBV9 to TRBJ2-3; 8 bases match TRBD2. Germline values: CDR1 SGDLS, CDR2 YYNGEE. V dropped 4 bases and J dropped 4; count of bases not matched to a gene: 14. CDR3 length: 17 amino acids. Looking up the rest from reference TRBV9 and TRBJ2-3 gives the full variable domain: DSGVTQTPKHLITATGQRVTLRCSPRSGDLSVYWYQQSLDQGLQFLIQYYNGEERAKGNILERFSAQQFPDLHSELNLSSLELGDSALYFCASSPQGGRFVADTQYFGPGTRLTVL.

The rearrangement joins TRBV5-1 to TRBJ2-1; possibly TRBD1 for D (6 bases). CDR1 and CDR2 from the germline V gene are SGHRS and YFSETQ. With 4 bases removed from V and 14 bases from J, the gap between germline ends came to 25 bases. The CDR3 contains 15 residues. In nucleotides, the CDR3 is TGCGCCAGCAGCCCGAAAGGTACGGGACAAAGGATGAAGTTCTTC. Encoded protein: CASSPKGTGQRMKFF. Combining the CDR3 with reference TRBV5-1 and TRBJ2-1 gives the whole variable domain KAGVTQTPRYLIKTRGQQVTLSCSPISGHRSVSWYQQTPGQGLQFLFEYFSETQRNKGNFPGRFSGRQFSNSRSEMNVSTLELGDSALYLCASSPKGTGQRMKFFGPGTRLTVL.

The gene calls are TRBV4-2 and TRBJ2-6; 16 positions agree with TRBD2. J was trimmed by 4 bases and V by 4 bases; bases with no gene match: 4. The CDR3 length is 18 residues. Germline CDR1 and CDR2: LGHNA and YNFKEQ. The CDR3 region is CASSRGLAGGPGANVLTF. Written as DNA, the CDR3 is TGTGCCAGCAGCCGGGGACTAGCGGGAGGGCCGGGGGCCAACGTCCTGACTTTC.

The V call is TRBV7-9, the J call TRBJ2-1, with unresolved D. The CDR3 extends over 12 amino acids. Germline V CDR1 and CDR2: SEHNR, FQNEAQ (reference sequence). Trimming took 4 bases from V and 1 from J, leaving 2 bases between them. This CDR3 is CASSWSYNEQFF. CDR3 DNA sequence: TGTGCCAGCAGCTGGTCCTACAATGAGCAGTTCTTC.

The chain is built from TRBV25-1 and TRBJ2-5; D is uncertain. Trimming removed 4 bases at V and 5 bases at J, with 17 bases between. The CDR3 contains 15 residues. Germline assignment: CDR1 MGHDK and CDR2 SYGVNS. CDR3 bases: TGTGCCAGCAGTGTAGTAAGACCTGGGTTCGAGACCCAGTACTTC. It encodes CASSVVRPGFETQYF.

V and J are TRBV6-5 and TRBJ1-1; D not resolved. This CDR3 has 12 residues. The ends were cut back, 1 base at V and 2 bases at J, with 2 bases in the middle. Germline CDR1 is MNHEY and CDR2 is SVGAGI. CDR3 sequence reads: CASSYYNTEAFF. DNA of the CDR3: TGTGCCAGCAGTTACTATAACACTGAAGCTTTCTTT.

V and J are TRBV7-8 and TRBJ2-2; a weak D match, TRBD1 (5 bases). CDR1 and CDR2 from the germline V gene are SGHVS and FQNEAQ. The CDR3 is 16 residues long. The V and J ends lost 5 bases and 4 bases respectively, with 17 bases between them. DNA for the CDR3: TGTGCCAGCAGCCGAGACCCTACAGGACGCACCGGGGAGCTGTTTTTT. This translates into CASSRDPTGRTGELFF.

This chain uses TRBV27 with TRBJ1-1; D is possibly TRBD1 (6 bases). CDR3 size: 13 residues. V lost 6 bases and J 0 bases, leaving 8 bases between the germline ends. Germline-derived CDR1 and CDR2 are MNHEY and SMNVEV (reference sequence). CDR3 sequence reads: CASRRTVNTEAFF. The DNA for the CDR3 is TGTGCCAGCAGAAGGACAGTGAACACTGAAGCTTTCTTT.

This chain uses TRBV4-2 with TRBJ2-7, with D perhaps matching TRBD1 (5 bases). Deletions cut 5 bases from V and 6 bases from J, with 17 bases between. The germline CDR1 and CDR2 sequences are LGHNA and YNFKEQ. CDR3 length: 14 residues. The chain's CDR3 is CASSKRGNSSEQYF. CDR3 nucleotides: TGTGCCAGCAGCAAAAGGGGTAATTCTTCCGAGCAGTACTTC.

The chain combines TRBV5-8 with TRBJ2-7, with a possible D match to TRBD2 (5 bases). CDR3 length: 14 residues. Looked up from germline, CDR1 is SGHTS and CDR2 is YDEGEE. The ends were cut back, 1 base at V and 2 bases at J, with 10 bases in the middle. This CDR3 is CASSLYRGTYEQYF. CDR3 in DNA: TGTGCCAGCAGCTTGTATCGGGGTACCTACGAGCAGTACTTC.

The chain combines TRBV28 with TRBJ2-5; the D is unclear. V shed 7 bases and J shed 7 bases, with 13 bases lying between them. The CDR3 runs to 12 residues. CDR1 and CDR2 from the germline V gene are MDHEN and SYDVKM. The CDR3 region is CASNLELGTQYF. The DNA for the CDR3 is TGTGCCAGCAATCTGGAGCTTGGGACCCAGTACTTC.

The chain is built from TRBV10-3 and TRBJ2-2; TRBD1 matches at 11 bases. J lost 6 bases, V lost 6 bases, and 6 bases had no gene match. Germline V CDR1 and CDR2: ENHRY, SYGVKD. The CDR3 runs 15 residues. The CDR3 here is CAISWDRGSAGELFF. In nucleotides, the CDR3 is TGTGCCATCAGCTGGGACAGGGGGTCCGCCGGGGAGCTGTTTTTT.

The V call is TRBV5-4, the J call TRBJ2-3; perhaps TRBD2 as D (5 bases). Germline V gene sequence: CDR1 SGHNT, CDR2 YYREEE (reference sequence). This CDR3 has 15 residues. Trimming stripped 1 base from V and 4 bases from J, with 13 bases between. The CDR3 sequence is CASSLFGRAADTQYF. The CDR3 coding sequence is TGTGCCAGCAGCTTGTTTGGGAGAGCGGCAGATACGCAGTATTTT.

The gene calls are TRBV6-6 and TRBJ2-1, with D perhaps matching TRBD2 (5 bases). This CDR3 has 15 amino acids. Germline-derived CDR1 and CDR2 are MNHNY and SVGAGI (reference sequence). Trimming took off 0 bases at V and 6 bases at J, with 12 bases between the two ends. The chain's CDR3 is CASSYSAQRGNEQFF. CDR3 coding DNA: TGTGCCAGCAGTTACTCGGCACAACGGGGCAATGAGCAGTTCTTC.

The table lists this clone with a few counts. The rearrangement uses TRBV29-1 and TRBJ1-1, with 7 bases lining up with TRBD1. V shed 7 bases and J 4 bases; nucleotides not matched to a gene: 18. This CDR3 is 16 amino acids long. Looked up from germline, CDR1 is SQVTM and CDR2 is ANQGSEA. The CDR3 DNA sequence: TGCAGCGCCTTGGACAGGCCATCTCTAATGAGCACTGAAGCTTTCTTT. Translating it yields CSALDRPSLMSTEAFF.

This clone was seen only once. V and J are TRBV11-2 and TRBJ2-6; maybe TRBD2 (6 bases). This CDR3 is built from 17 residues. Looked up from germline, CDR1 is SGHAT and CDR2 is FQNNGV. V lost 2 bases and J 0 bases, leaving 11 bases between the germline ends. The CDR3 DNA sequence: TGTGCCAGCAGCTTACAGGGACTCAACTCTGGGGCCAACGTCCTGACTTTC. Amino acids: CASSLQGLNSGANVLTF.

In its sample, this clone was seen once. The chain is built from TRBV19 and TRBJ1-1; D unresolved. Germline V gene sequence: CDR1 LNHDA, CDR2 SQIVND (reference sequence). V was trimmed by 8 bases and J by 4 bases, leaving 11 bases between them. This CDR3 region has 12 residues. In nucleotides, the CDR3 is TGTGCCAGTGCAAATCCCGGCACTGAAGCTTTCTTT. As protein: CASANPGTEAFF.